Detailed here is one T cell receptor beta chain. The data derive from a study of CD8 T cells in Susac syndrome. This CDR3 comprises 15 residues. Trimming took off 6 bases at V and 2 bases at J, with 14 bases between the two ends. Germline assignment: CDR1 KGHSH and CDR2 LQKENI. Reverse transcription used about 0.5 to 1 ug RNA and random hexamers. TCRdb used MiXCR to reprocess the immunoSEQ multiplex PCR reads, holding one entry per CDR3 protein. The sample includes approximately 130,000 distinct CDR3 sequences, 94% of them seen just once. This chain uses TRBV18 with TRBJ1-5, with D possibly matching TRBD1 (5 bases). Material: CD4+ T cells from PBMCs. This receptor was taken from a human donor in good health. The CDR3, as DNA: TGTGCCAGCTCCCTCGACAGCGGGGGCAATCAGCCCCAGCATTTT. This sequence encodes CASSLDSGGNQPQHF.